Each of the 23 T cell receptor beta chains below was sequenced from the same sample in a study of cytomegalovirus exposure and HLA in healthy donors. The PCR made use of 60 Vbeta and 13 Jbeta primers. The method was immunoSEQ multiplex PCR; TCRdb's version includes in-frame clones alone and lacks a portion of them. The data contain some 120,000 clones, roughly two thirds of them singletons. The sample consisted of PBMCs. Receptors originate from a man aged 25-40 years in good health and CMV-seropositive.

The chain combines TRBV15 with TRBJ2-1; TRBD2 aligns across 10 bases. In germline, CDR1 is LNHNV, CDR2 YYDKDF (reference sequence). This CDR3 comprises 15 residues. Trimming removed 5 bases from V and 8 bases from J; junction bases left unmatched: 9. The CDR3 loop is CATSEAGGWDYEQFF. In DNA form, the CDR3 reads TGTGCCACCAGCGAAGCGGGAGGGTGGGACTATGAGCAGTTCTTC.

The V gene is TRBV20-1, the J gene TRBJ2-5; D may be TRBD2 (5 bases). The CDR3 runs 11 residues. Germline V gene lookup returns CDR1 DFQATT and CDR2 SNEGSKA (reference sequence). V was pared by 0 bases and J by 11 bases, with 10 bases between. CDR3 loop: CSAREGWEQYF. For the CDR3, the DNA is TGCAGTGCTAGAGAGGGGTGGGAGCAGTACTTC.

The chain is built from TRBV4-1 and TRBJ2-1, with 12 bases lining up with TRBD2. J gave up 6 bases and V 3 bases, and 9 bases lay outside the gene matches. This CDR3 region has 17 residues. Germline CDR1 MGHRA, CDR2 YSYEKL. The CDR3 loop reads CASSHATTSGRSNEQFF. DNA for the CDR3: TGCGCCAGCAGCCATGCAACAACTAGCGGGAGGTCCAATGAGCAGTTCTTC.

This clone showed up just a few times. This sequence joins TRBV5-1 and TRBJ1-2; tentatively, D is TRBD1 (5 bases). Germline V gene lookup returns CDR1 SGHRS and CDR2 YFSETQ. CDR3 length: 14 residues. The V gene lost 0 bases and the J gene lost 8 bases, with 14 bases spanning the gap. The CDR3 loop is CASSLDRAGPGYTF. DNA for the CDR3: TGCGCCAGCAGCTTGGATAGGGCAGGGCCCGGCTACACCTTC. Full variable domain (remainder filled in from reference TRBV5-1 and TRBJ1-2): KAGVTQTPRYLIKTRGQQVTLSCSPISGHRSVSWYQQTPGQGLQFLFEYFSETQRNKGNFPGRFSGRQFSNSRSEMNVSTLELGDSALYLCASSLDRAGPGYTFGSGTRLTVV.

The chain recombines TRBV5-1 with TRBJ2-5; a weak D match, TRBD2 (5 bases). CDR3 length: 15 amino acids. Germline lookup yields CDR1 SGHRS and CDR2 YFSETQ. V lost 1 base, J lost 7 bases, and 17 bases lay in between. The CDR3 is CASSLFSRGASTQYF. The CDR3 DNA follows: TGCGCCAGCAGCTTGTTTAGTCGGGGTGCCTCGACCCAGTACTTC.

This chain links TRBV6-6 with TRBJ2-7; D call uncertain. CDR1 is MNHNY, CDR2 SVGAGI, per germline (reference sequence). This CDR3 has 11 amino acids. V was cut by 8 bases and J by 7 bases, with 12 bases left in between. The CDR3 protein is CASRSSGEQYF. The CDR3 DNA reads as TGTGCCAGCCGCTCATCCGGGGAGCAGTACTTC.

This sequence joins TRBV18 and TRBJ1-5; 7 bases are shared with TRBD1. This CDR3 contains 17 residues. V lost 3 bases and J lost 0; bases outside the gene matches: 8. Germline CDR1 is KGHSH and CDR2 is LQKENI. CDR3 loop: CASSPYPYRGSNQPQHF. For the CDR3, the DNA is TGTGCCAGCTCACCGTACCCTTACAGGGGTAGCAATCAGCCCCAGCATTTT.

The chain employs TRBV5-4 and TRBJ1-1, with TRBD1 identical over 9 bases. Trimming took 4 bases from V and 8 from J; bases not matched to a gene: 6. CDR3 length equals 13 residues. The V gene's germline CDR1 is SGHNT and CDR2 YYREEE (reference sequence). CDR3 sequence (DNA): TGTGCCAGCAGCATCGGGACAGGGACAGAAGCTTTCTTT. It specifies CASSIGTGTEAFF.

The chain has TRBV11-2 and TRBJ2-4, with D tentatively TRBD1 (6 bases). V lost 5 bases and J lost 7, with 15 bases in between. The CDR3 length is 14 residues. CDR1 and CDR2 from the germline V gene are SGHAT and FQNNGV. CDR3 bases: TGTGCCAGCAGCCCTTCCGGACAGCTCAACATTCAGTACTTC. Amino acid sequence: CASSPSGQLNIQYF.

The chain links TRBV5-6 to TRBJ2-7; D may be TRBD1 (5 bases). There are 13 residues in the CDR3. Germline loops: CDR1 SGHDT, CDR2 YYEEEE. The germline V and J ends were trimmed by 2 bases and 5 bases, with 11 bases remaining between them. The CDR3 DNA reads TGTGCCAGCAGCTTCGTCCCCAGGGACGAGCAGTACTTC. Residues: CASSFVPRDEQYF.

V is TRBV14 and J is TRBJ2-1; 8 nucleotides match TRBD2. After removal of 0 bases from V and 2 bases from J, the junction contained 0 bases not matched to a gene. From germline, CDR1 is SGHDN and CDR2 FVKESK. The CDR3 extends over 15 amino acids. The CDR3 nucleotides are TGTGCCAGCAGCCAAGAGACTAGCGCCTACAATGAGCAGTTCTTC. It codes for CASSQETSAYNEQFF.

This chain joins TRBV28 and TRBJ1-4; no clear D. This CDR3 comprises 15 residues. Trimming cost V 5 bases and J 7 bases, with 17 bases left between them. Per germline, CDR1 MDHEN and CDR2 SYDVKM. The CDR3 DNA follows: TGTGCCAGCAGTCCCTCCGGGAGCTTAGGTGAAAAACTGTTTTTT. It specifies CASSPSGSLGEKLFF.

This clone was picked up a small number of times. The chain is built from TRBV29-1 and TRBJ2-2; tentatively, D is TRBD2 (5 bases). This CDR3 is built from 14 residues. Trimming removed 4 bases from V and 1 base from J, with 10 bases in between. From germline, CDR1 is SQVTM and CDR2 ANQGSEA. CDR3 residues: CSVVAGLNTGELFF. The CDR3, as DNA: TGCAGCGTTGTGGCAGGACTGAACACCGGGGAGCTGTTTTTT.

The chain couples TRBV5-4 to TRBJ2-1; TRBD1 agrees at 7 bases. CDR1 is SGHNT, CDR2 YYREEE, per germline (reference sequence). Trimming removed 3 bases from V and 7 bases from J; junction bases left unmatched: 7. This CDR3 has 14 residues. The CDR3 here is CASSSTPQGNEQFF. CDR3 bases: TGTGCCAGCAGCTCGACACCACAGGGGAATGAGCAGTTCTTC.

V usage is TRBV4-1 and J usage is TRBJ1-5; TRBD1 agrees at 9 bases. The length of the CDR3 is 17 residues. With 3 bases clipped from V and 5 bases from J, the junction kept 11 bases outside the gene matches. Germline V gene lookup returns CDR1 MGHRA and CDR2 YSYEKL. CDR3: CASSHHDGTGMHQPQHF. CDR3 DNA: TGCGCCAGCAGCCACCACGACGGGACAGGGATGCATCAGCCCCAGCATTTT.

This CDR3 is CASTWDRGYEQYF. The CDR3, as DNA: TGTGCCAGCACCTGGGACAGGGGCTACGAGCAGTACTTC. This chain uses TRBV2 with TRBJ2-7, with 10 bases lining up with TRBD1. With V trimmed by 7 bases and J by 3 bases, 3 bases remained unmatched. CDR1 and CDR2 from the germline V gene are SNHLY and FYNNEI. The CDR3 extends over 13 amino acids.

Comment on this clone: This CDR3 fails to terminate in the conserved phenylalanine or tryptophan, so it likely reflects a read error. The chain is built from TRBV15 and TRBJ2-7; 10 nucleotides match TRBD2. After removal of 6 bases from V and 6 bases from J, the junction contained 14 bases not matched to a gene. This CDR3 comprises 16 residues. Germline CDR1 LNHNV, CDR2 YYDKDF (reference sequence). CDR3 residues: CATSEGMASGRFEQYL. In nucleotides, the CDR3 is TGTGCCACCAGTGAGGGTATGGCTAGCGGGAGATTCGAGCAGTACCTC.

V and J are TRBV7-2 and TRBJ2-7; the match to TRBD2 covers 7 bases. Germline lookup yields CDR1 SGHTA and CDR2 FQGNSA. The V gene end was trimmed by 3 bases and the J gene end by 2 bases; junction bases not matched to a gene: 7. The CDR3 runs 15 residues. The CDR3 spells CASSFSPGGTYEQYF. The CDR3 DNA reads as TGTGCCAGCAGCTTCTCACCGGGGGGAACCTACGAGCAGTACTTC.

Worth noting for this clone: An end of the junction differs from the germline gene, which may be a read error. The chain carries TRBV7-2 and TRBJ1-2; D is possibly TRBD1 (5 bases). Germline V gene lookup returns CDR1 SGHTA and CDR2 FQGNSA. The CDR3 loop spans 14 amino acids. This chain's CDR3 is CASSVAPGNYGYTF. The CDR3 DNA reads as TGTGCCAGCAGCGTAGCACCAGGGAACTATGGCTACACCTTC. Based on the CDR3 plus reference TRBV7-2 and TRBJ1-2, the full variable domain is GAGVSQSPSNKVTEKGKDVELRCDPISGHTALYWYRQSLGQGLEFLIYFQGNSAPDKSGLPSDRFSAERTGGSVSTLTIQRTQQEDSAVYLCASSVAPGNYGYTFGSGTRLTVV.

This clone is a singleton in its sample. The V and J genes are TRBV5-1 and TRBJ1-1; no reliable D call. Per germline, CDR1 SGHRS and CDR2 YFSETQ. The CDR3 is 16 residues long. The V end was cut by 1 base, the J end by 0 bases, with 13 bases between. The CDR3 nucleotides are TGCGCCAGCAGCTTGTCCACGCTCACAGTGAACACTGAAGCTTTCTTT. Translated, it gives CASSLSTLTVNTEAFF.

The V gene is TRBV7-9, the J gene TRBJ2-7; D possibly corresponds to TRBD2 (7 bases). Germline CDR1 is SEHNR and CDR2 is FQNEAQ (reference sequence). V lost 5 bases to trimming and J lost 6 bases, with 17 bases between them. This CDR3 spans 14 amino acids. The CDR3 bases are TGTGCCAGCAGCCCTACACGGAGGGGGGGCGAGCAGTACTTC. Amino acids: CASSPTRRGGEQYF.

The chain joins TRBV11-1 to TRBJ2-7; TRBD2 matches 8 bases. Trimming removed 5 bases from V and 2 bases from J; junction bases left unmatched: 14. Germline V gene sequence: CDR1 SGHAT, CDR2 FQDESV (reference sequence). This CDR3 contains 17 residues. CDR3: CASSITSGQSKTYEQYF. The CDR3 region has the DNA TGTGCCAGCAGCATCACTAGCGGCCAATCAAAGACCTACGAGCAGTACTTC.

This chain joins TRBV15 and TRBJ2-7; tentative D call: TRBD1 (6 bases). CDR3 size: 13 residues. V was clipped by 6 bases and J by 2 bases, with 11 bases between them. CDR1 is LNHNV and CDR2 is YYDKDF in the germline V gene (reference sequence). CDR3 nucleotide sequence: TGTGCCACCAGTCCTAGGACAGCCTACGAGCAGTACTTC. It yields the protein CATSPRTAYEQYF.